The sequence of this T cell receptor beta chain was determined in a study of beta chain features in type 1 diabetes (dated by TCRdb to about 2018). About the investigation overall: No differences in mean age, gender distribution, total cell number or subset yield were found between patients and healthy donors. A total of 107,917,701 sorted cells were examined across all samples, and a strong correlation was observed between cell number per subset and RNA yield. In the study, TCRB repertoires of sorted circulating CD4+ T cell subsets from recently diagnosed type 1 diabetes patients were compared with those of matched healthy donors. Regulatory and stem cell-like memory subsets were isolated from only 8 patients and roughly eight healthy donors, whereas naive and central memory subsets came from all 30 or so donors. Results the study describes overall, beyond this receptor: Only small numbers of individuals were included in the HLA sub-analyses, which left unresolved whether HLA type had any influence on TCRB rearrangement. At VDJ recombination sites, type 1 diabetes patients had fewer insertions and more deleted nucleotides, which implies abnormalities in thymic rearrangement. The naive, central memory and regulatory TCRB repertoires appeared to resemble one another more closely among patients than among healthy donors. Type 1 diabetes patients showed a moderate but significant shortening of TCRB CDR3 length in all four CD4+ subsets. Sequencing cDNA rather than genomic DNA could over-represent highly expressing activated cells, although activation and CD3 levels did not differ between groups. PCR may preferentially amplify shorter templates, but because patient and control samples were amplified and corrected together, any resulting skew would affect both groups equally.

This clone was counted only a few times. Its target antigen remains unknown. Base quality data are lacking; no much larger clone is found one base away. Reading from cysteine to phenylalanine, the CDR3 counts 13 amino acids. Just the 39-base CDR3 DNA is kept, in frame starting at base 1. Per the germline V gene (reference sequence), GTSNPN is the CDR1 and SVGIG is the CDR2. V is cut back by 7 bases and J by 5 bases, with 5 bases in the junction unmatched. All of the isolated RNA was reverse transcribed with the High Capacity cDNA Reverse Transcription Kit, so expressed TCRB transcripts were sequenced. Deep immunoSEQ sequencing was applied to naive, central memory and regulatory T cell samples, giving an average of roughly 3.3 million total reads per sample. After sorted cells were lysed in RLT buffer, RNA was extracted with DNase-treated RNeasy Micro or Mini kits, with the choice depending on cell number. To prevent cross-contamination, each cell subset was processed individually, whereas patient and healthy donor samples were processed jointly. TCRB sequences were amplified from cDNA with the immunoSEQ multiplex PCR, producing 87-bp fragments spanning the CDR3 region. The amplicons were sequenced using the Illumina HiSeq platform. The paper's processing steps were these. PCR bias was corrected computationally using synthetic template baselines, and reads within Hamming distance 2 were collapsed, with unmergeable singletons discarded. Reads were aligned to IMGT to assign V, D and J genes, CDR3 length, and insertions or deletions at six rearrangement sites. Within each subset, clonotype counts were normalized to sorted cell number, and only after that were true diversity and Gini coefficients computed with the tcR R package. The overlap coefficient, calculated on TCRB nucleotide sequences, was used to measure repertoire sharing. TCRdb re-hosts the immuneACCESS table, in-frame sequences only. Its copies lack some clones; in the studies checked, an unresolved V gene accounts for under half of them, and the cause for the rest is not known. The DNA gave D and trimming, while V, J and clone size come from that table. For this sample there are roughly 300,000 clones; 9.3% appear just once. Approximately 1% of the sample goes to the ten largest clones.

From each donor, a single peripheral blood sample of about 120 mL on average was drawn into heparinised tubes. A BD FACSAria II was used to sort naive, central memory, regulatory and stem cell-like memory CD4+ T cells with a panel that included CD45RO, CCR7, CD25, CD127, CD95 and CD27. Purity was above 98% for every sorted population. Right away, PBMCs were isolated by Lymphoprep density gradient centrifugation and were stained directly, with no culture step. Samples were stained and sorted in pairs, with one healthy donor and one patient per experiment, so that batch effects were minimized. The sample comprised central memory CD4+ T cells from blood. The sequence was obtained from a man aged 30 to 39 with type 1 diabetes. The chain joins TRBV30 to TRBJ1-5; the central 10 bases match TRBD1. In nucleotides, the sequence is TGTGCCTTCAAAGGACAGGGGGATCAGCCCCAGCATTTT. Its coded protein is CAFKGQGDQPQHF.